A selection of T cell receptor beta chains follows, all from one sample in a study of post-analysis software for immune sequencing data. One entry per CDR3 protein results from TCRdb running MiXCR on the PCR reads. The sample records under 200,000 distinct CDR3 sequences, approximately 35% being singletons. Here the sequenced sample was blood, taken after autologous hematopoietic stem cell transplantation. These receptors were obtained from a girl under 18 with multiple sclerosis. The CDR3 runs from the conserved cysteine through the conserved F or W. The D gene is left open where the match is weak. Rows give clone size only sometimes, using once, few, many, or a class for an expanded clone.

J gene,clone size,D gene,V gene,CDR3 protein,CDR3 DNA
TRBJ2-1,few,-,TRBV12-3/TRBV12-4,CASSFLWVNDEQFF,TGTGCCAGCAGTTTCCTCTGGGTTAACGATGAGCAGTTCTTC
TRBJ1-4,-,TRBD1,TRBV7-8,CASSLAEGGDEKLFF,TGTGCCAGCAGCTTAGCGGAAGGGGGCGATGAAAAACTGTTTTTT
TRBJ2-3,once,TRBD1,TRBV20-1,CSANRDRGLDTQYF,TGCAGTGCTAACCGGGACAGGGGGCTTGATACGCAGTATTTT
TRBJ1-6,many,TRBD1,TRBV5-1,CASSSGQDYSPLHF,TGCGCCAGCAGCTCCGGACAGGATTATTCACCCCTCCACTTT
TRBJ2-7,-,TRBD2,TRBV19,CASSVRTAGLAPYEQYF,TGTGCCAGTAGTGTACGGACAGCGGGACTAGCACCCTATGAGCAGTACTTC
TRBJ1-4,-,-,TRBV6-2/TRBV6-3,CASSYSPWTTTNEKLFF,TGTGCCAGCAGTTACTCGCCTTGGACAACAACTAATGAAAAACTGTTTTTT
TRBJ2-1,-,TRBD2,TRBV27,CASNLGGASYNEQFF,TGTGCCAGCAACCTCGGGGGGGCGTCCTACAATGAGCAGTTCTTC
TRBJ2-1,-,TRBD2,TRBV7-9,CASMGPRLREGPYNEQFF,TGTGCCAGCATGGGGCCAAGGCTGCGGGAGGGCCCCTACAATGAGCAGTTCTTC
TRBJ1-6,few,-,TRBV20-1,CTGLGLPISPLHF,TGCACCGGCCTTGGGCTCCCAATTTCACCCCTCCACTTT
TRBJ1-5,few,-,TRBV12-3/TRBV12-4,CASSPGMGQPQHF,TGTGCCAGCAGTCCCGGGATGGGGCAGCCCCAGCATTTT
TRBJ2-5,few,TRBD2,TRBV12-3/TRBV12-4,CASSVSGNDGQYF,TGTGCCAGCAGTGTTAGCGGGAACGATGGCCAGTACTTC
TRBJ2-5,-,-,TRBV5-1,CASRASGGETQYF,TGCGCCAGCAGGGCAAGCGGAGGGGAGACCCAGTACTTC
TRBJ2-1,few,TRBD2,TRBV5-1,CASSLGGLARGNEQFF,TGCGCCAGCAGCTTGGGGGGACTAGCTAGGGGCAATGAGCAGTTCTTC
TRBJ2-5,few,TRBD2,TRBV10-3,CASKGTSGNRETQYF,TGTGCCAGTAAGGGGACTAGCGGGAACCGGGAGACCCAGTACTTC
TRBJ2-1,few,TRBD2,TRBV6-2/TRBV6-3,CASSGLAGMFF,TGTGCCAGCAGCGGACTAGCGGGAATGTTCTTC
TRBJ2-1,-,-,TRBV7-9,CASSRDYNEQFF,TGTGCCAGCAGCCGGGACTACAATGAGCAGTTCTTC
TRBJ2-2,-,TRBD2,TRBV7-2,CASSRRASGNTGELFF,TGTGCCAGCAGCCGGCGGGCTAGCGGGAACACCGGGGAGCTGTTTTTT
TRBJ1-2,few,TRBD1,TRBV5-1,CASSLGDRGYGYTF,TGCGCCAGCAGCCTAGGGGACAGGGGCTATGGCTACACCTTC
TRBJ2-7,few,-,TRBV2,CASREQGPTYEQYF,TGTGCCAGCAGGGAACAGGGTCCGACCTACGAGCAGTACTTC
TRBJ2-5,-,TRBD1,TRBV7-9,CAKQGASQETQYF,TGTGCCAAACAGGGGGCGTCCCAAGAGACCCAGTACTTC
TRBJ1-2,few,TRBD1,TRBV30,CAWSDRGGYTF,TGTGCCTGGAGTGACAGGGGTGGCTACACCTTC
TRBJ2-3,-,TRBD1,TRBV3-1,CASSQDQGASTDTQYF,TGTGCCAGCAGCCAAGATCAGGGGGCTAGCACAGATACGCAGTATTTT
TRBJ2-7,-,-,TRBV20-1,CSARDRGGSPYEQYF,TGCAGTGCTAGAGACCGTGGGGGGTCCCCCTACGAGCAGTACTTC
TRBJ2-5,-,-,TRBV11-1,CASRRRTYQETQYF,TGTGCCAGCAGACGACGGACGTACCAAGAGACCCAGTACTTC
TRBJ2-7,few,TRBD1,TRBV6-1,CASSAPSKRDHGTETYEQYF,TGTGCCAGCAGTGCCCCGTCGAAAAGGGATCATGGGACAGAGACCTACGAGCAGTACTTC
TRBJ2-7,once,TRBD2,TRBV11-3,CASSGLGYEQYF,TGTGCCAGCAGCGGACTAGGTTACGAGCAGTACTTC
TRBJ1-5,-,-,TRBV7-2,CASSLVSTQPQHF,TGTGCCAGCAGCTTAGTCAGTACTCAGCCCCAGCATTTT
TRBJ2-6,-,-,TRBV5-1,CASSLGLGSSGANVLTF,TGCGCCAGCAGCTTGGGTCTTGGGAGCTCTGGGGCCAACGTCCTGACTTTC
TRBJ2-7,few,-,TRBV27,CASSLSSGATEQYF,TGTGCCAGCAGTTTATCGTCAGGGGCGACCGAGCAGTACTTC
TRBJ2-4,-,-,TRBV4-3,CASSQGVGLEEQYF,TGCGCCAGCAGCCAAGGGGTTGGGTTGGAGGAGCAGTACTTC
TRBJ2-1,-,TRBD2,TRBV11-2,CASSLSGEGYNEQFF,TGTGCCAGCAGCTTAAGCGGGGAGGGCTACAATGAGCAGTTCTTC
TRBJ2-1,many,TRBD2,TRBV5-1,CASSLLAGSSYNEQFF,TGCGCCAGCAGCTTGTTAGCGGGAAGCTCCTACAATGAGCAGTTCTTC
TRBJ2-7,few,-,TRBV9,CASSVGQGTYEQYF,TGTGCCAGCAGCGTAGGGCAGGGAACCTACGAGCAGTACTTC
TRBJ2-1,-,TRBD2,TRBV6-2/TRBV6-3,CASSYPTSGSLAYIEQFF,TGTGCCAGCAGTTACCCCACTAGCGGGAGCTTGGCCTACATCGAGCAGTTCTTC
TRBJ1-1,-,-,TRBV5-1,CASSLGHRENTEAFF,TGCGCCAGCAGCTTGGGGCACAGGGAGAACACTGAAGCTTTCTTT
TRBJ1-5,few,TRBD1,TRBV6-5,CASSYRTGSGQPQHF,TGTGCCAGCAGTTACCGGACAGGGAGTGGTCAGCCCCAGCATTTT
TRBJ2-3,-,-,TRBV12-3/TRBV12-4,CASSFLAGTDAQYF,TGTGCCAGCAGTTTCCTAGCCGGCACAGATGCGCAGTATTTT
TRBJ2-1,few,-,TRBV12-3/TRBV12-4,CASSPGPVKFF,TGTGCCAGCAGCCCAGGGCCCGTCAAGTTCTTC
TRBJ2-1,few,TRBD2,TRBV7-3,CASSFSLSGIQFF,TGTGCCAGCAGCTTTTCCCTAAGCGGGATTCAGTTCTTC
TRBJ1-1,-,-,TRBV6-1,CASRAYSLKEAFF,TGTGCCAGCAGAGCCTACAGCCTGAAAGAGGCTTTCTTT
TRBJ2-1,-,-,TRBV18,CASHTFFNPHYNEQFF,TGTGCCAGTCATACCTTTTTCAACCCTCACTACAATGAGCAGTTCTTC
TRBJ2-3,-,TRBD1,TRBV5-6,CASTETGGATDTQYF,TGTGCCAGCACCGAGACAGGGGGCGCGACAGATACGCAGTATTTT
TRBJ2-1,few,TRBD2,TRBV4-2,CASSPTSGRENEQFF,TGTGCCAGCAGCCCCACTAGCGGGAGGGAAAATGAGCAGTTCTTC
TRBJ2-3,-,TRBD2,TRBV5-1,CASRVLATTDTQYF,TGCGCCAGCAGGGTACTAGCGACCACAGATACGCAGTATTTT
TRBJ2-7,many,-,TRBV20-1,CSAREGEREQYF,TGCAGTGCTAGAGAGGGGGAGCGGGAGCAGTACTTC
TRBJ2-7,-,TRBD2,TRBV24-1,CATSAPVCGRGTCEQYF,TGTGCCACCAGTGCCCCCGTCTGCGGGAGGGGGACGTGCGAGCAGTACTTC
TRBJ2-6,-,-,TRBV15,CATSSAGISSGANVLTF,TGTGCCACCAGCAGCGCCGGGATATCATCTGGGGCCAACGTCCTGACTTTC
TRBJ2-1,-,TRBD1,TRBV7-2,CASSRTGGNEQFF,TGTGCCAGCAGCCGGACAGGGGGGAATGAGCAGTTCTTC
TRBJ2-7,many,-,TRBV4-1,CASSQDWYPDLWQYF,TGCGCCAGCAGCCAAGATTGGTACCCAGACCTTTGGCAGTACTTC
TRBJ1-1,-,TRBD1,TRBV20-1,CSARDGHRGPNTEAFF,TGCAGTGCTAGAGATGGCCACAGGGGACCGAACACTGAAGCTTTCTTT
TRBJ2-5,many,-,TRBV29-1,CSVEDRVRRQETQYF,TGCAGCGTTGAAGATCGGGTAAGGAGGCAGGAGACCCAGTACTTC
TRBJ2-1,-,TRBD1,TRBV27,CASSNRDRGIMEQFF,TGTGCCAGCAGTAACCGGGACAGGGGAATCATGGAGCAGTTCTTC
TRBJ2-1,-,TRBD1,TRBV7-9,CASDRGLLNEQFF,TGTGCCAGCGACAGGGGGCTGTTAAATGAGCAGTTCTTC
TRBJ2-5,many,-,TRBV18,CASSARREETQYF,TGTGCCAGCTCAGCGAGGCGGGAAGAGACCCAGTACTTC